Each of the 8 T cell receptor beta chains below was sequenced from the same sample in a study of cytomegalovirus exposure and HLA in healthy donors. The PCR made use of 60 Vbeta and 13 Jbeta primers. TCRdb keeps only in-frame clones here, not all; method: immunoSEQ multiplex PCR. The sample has 150,000 to 200,000 clones; roughly 70% are singletons. Sequencing used PBMCs. Receptors originate from a woman aged 40 to 50 in good health and CMV-seropositive.

The chain has TRBV9 and TRBJ2-3, with D possibly TRBD1 on 7 matching bases. Germline assignment: CDR1 SGDLS and CDR2 YYNGEE. Between the trimmed V and J ends, which lost 6 bases and 0 bases, there was a span of 14 bases. CDR3 length: 15 amino acids. The CDR3 reads CASTQGGLSTDTQYF. CDR3 bases: TGTGCCAGCACCCAGGGGGGCCTAAGCACAGATACGCAGTATTTT.

The rearrangement links TRBV5-1 to TRBJ2-5; TRBD2 might be the D (6 bases). The CDR3 consists of 15 residues. Trimming took off 0 bases at V and 0 bases at J, with 9 bases between the two ends. Germline loops: CDR1 SGHRS, CDR2 YFSETQ. DNA of the CDR3: TGCGCCAGCAGCTTGGATGGGGGGAACCAAGAGACCCAGTACTTC. As protein: CASSLDGGNQETQYF.

CDR3 nucleotides: TGCGCCAGCAGCTTGGGGGCCTCACAGTCCTACGAGCAGTACTTC. This codes for CASSLGASQSYEQYF. The chain carries TRBV5-1 and TRBJ2-7, with D uncertain. Germline lookup yields CDR1 SGHRS and CDR2 YFSETQ. The CDR3 consists of 15 residues. With 0 bases removed from V and 1 base from J, the gap between germline ends came to 11 bases.

This clone was observed a handful of times. V is TRBV19 and J is TRBJ1-1; D gene ambiguous. V was pared by 5 bases and J by 10 bases, with 14 bases between. Germline CDR1 is LNHDA and CDR2 is SQIVND (reference sequence). The CDR3 extends over 12 amino acids. The CDR3 is CASSLGLSGAFF. CDR3 bases: TGTGCCAGTAGTCTGGGTTTGAGCGGAGCTTTCTTT.

The chain combines TRBV2 with TRBJ1-2, with TRBD1 matching over 7 bases. V was pared by 10 bases and J by 8 bases, with 10 bases of the junction left unmatched. Germline V gene data show CDR1 as SNHLY and CDR2 as FYNNEI. This CDR3 is 12 amino acids long. The CDR3 sequence is CATMTTGRGYTF. In DNA form, the CDR3 reads TGTGCCACAATGACGACAGGGAGAGGCTACACCTTC.

The genes are TRBV28 and TRBJ2-1, with D possibly being TRBD1 (7 bases). Looked up from germline, CDR1 is MDHEN and CDR2 is SYDVKM. This CDR3 comprises 17 residues. V was cut by 4 bases and J by 3 bases, with 19 bases left in between. The CDR3 is CASSSPGGQLLYNEQFF. DNA for the CDR3: TGTGCCAGCAGTTCTCCCGGGGGACAGCTCCTCTACAATGAGCAGTTCTTC.

The chain has TRBV6-5 and TRBJ2-1; maybe TRBD2 (6 bases). The CDR3 is 16 residues long. Germline V gene lookup returns CDR1 MNHEY and CDR2 SVGAGI. V was pared by 0 bases and J by 2 bases, with 11 bases between. CDR3 amino acids: CASSYSELATYNEQFF. Written as DNA, the CDR3 is TGTGCCAGCAGTTACTCGGAACTAGCAACCTACAATGAGCAGTTCTTC.

This clone appeared a few times. The J gene is TRBJ1-5, the V gene TRBV2, with TRBD1 matching 12 bases. Germline V CDR1 and CDR2: SNHLY, FYNNEI. CDR3 size: 14 residues. V lost 4 bases to trimming and J lost 6 bases; unmatched junction nucleotides: 1. The CDR3 nucleotides are TGTGCCAGCAGTGGGGACAGGGGGCTTCAGCCCCAGCATTTT. Encoded protein: CASSGDRGLQPQHF.